These T cell receptor beta chains were read from a single sample in a study of cytomegalovirus exposure and HLA in healthy donors. Sequenced by immunoSEQ multiplex PCR; TCRdb stores in-frame clones only, minus some. The table includes about 220,000 clones, about 81% detected once. The sample consisted of PBMCs. The source of these receptors is a woman aged 40 to 55 in good health and CMV-seropositive. Each CDR3 is given with its conserved first and last residue. The D gene is left open where the match is weak. Only part of the rows carry a size: once, few, many, or a class if the clone is expanded.

>TRBV7-2|NA|NA|TRBJ1-2
TGTGCCAGCAGCTTAGAGGGAGTTGAGGCGAATGGCTACACCTTC
CASSLEGVEANGYTF
>TRBV30|NA|TRBD2|TRBJ2-7
TGTGCCTGGGCGGGACTAGAGACGGACGAGCAGTACTTC
CAWAGLETDEQYF
>TRBV5-1|once|NA|TRBJ1-2
TGCGCCAGCAGCTTGGACGGGTCCTGGGGCTACACCTTC
CASSLDGSWGYTF
>TRBV19|NA|NA|TRBJ1-1
TGTGCCAGTAGTAGGGGCGGTAACACTGAAGCTTTCTTT
CASSRGGNTEAFF
>TRBV6-6|NA|NA|TRBJ2-3
TGTGCCAGCAGTCGCCTGACTTTTACAGATACGCAGTATTTT
CASSRLTFTDTQYF
>TRBV4-1|NA|TRBD2|TRBJ2-1
TGCGCCAGCAGCTCCCCGTCTAGCGGGAGGGCGGATGAGCAGTTCTTC
CASSSPSSGRADEQFF
>TRBV6-1|once|TRBD1|TRBJ1-2
TGTGCCAGCGGAGGAACAGGGGGGGCATATGGCTACACCTTC
CASGGTGGAYGYTF
>TRBV7-9|NA|NA|TRBJ2-1
TGTTCCAGCAGCTTAGAGGCGGGAGTAAGGGGGAATGAGCAGTTCTTC
CSSSLEAGVRGNEQFF
>TRBV18|NA|TRBD1|TRBJ1-1
TGTGCCAGCTCCCGCAGGGGGCTAATCCCCGATGGCGAAGCTTTCTTT
CASSRRGLIPDGEAFF
>TRBV7-9|NA|NA|TRBJ1-1
TGTGCCAGCAGCCTTATTATCAGGGAAATGAACACTGAAGCTTTCTTT
CASSLIIREMNTEAFF
>TRBV4-1|NA|NA|TRBJ2-5
TGCGCCAGCAGCCAACGGCCTGCTAGGACACAAGAGACCCAGTACTTC
CASSQRPARTQETQYF
>TRBV7-2|NA|NA|TRBJ2-7
TGTGCCAGCAGCTTTAGTACGGGAGACACCGAGCAGTACTTC
CASSFSTGDTEQYF
>TRBV10-3|NA|NA|TRBJ1-1
TGTGCCATCAGCACGACAGAAGGGAACACTGAAGCTTTCTTT
CAISTTEGNTEAFF
>TRBV7-9|NA|NA|TRBJ1-1
TGTTCCAGCAGCCTTAACACTGAAGCTTTCTTT
CSSSLNTEAFF
>TRBV7-9|few|NA|TRBJ2-1
TGTGCCAGCAGTGAGGGGGGCGGGGGACAATACTACAATGAGCAGTTCTTC
CASSEGGGGQYYNEQFF
>TRBV25-1|NA|TRBD1|TRBJ2-7
TGTGCCAGCAGTCTACTAGGACAGGGTACCTACGAGCAGTACTTC
CASSLLGQGTYEQYF
>TRBV7-2|NA|NA|TRBJ2-6
TGTGCCAGCAGCTTAGCAGTTCTAGCGCTGAGCTCTGGGGCCAACGTCCTGACTTTC
CASSLAVLALSSGANVLTF
>TRBV10-3|NA|TRBD2|TRBJ2-3
TGTGCCATCAGTGCCTTAGCGGGGAGCACAGATACGCAGTATTTT
CAISALAGSTDTQYF
>TRBV30|few|TRBD1|TRBJ1-1
TGTGCCTCCGCCCGGGACAGGGGAACCGAAGCTTTCTTT
CASARDRGTEAFF
>TRBV7-6|NA|NA|TRBJ2-7
TGTGCCAGCAATAGCGGCGAATCCTACGAGCAGTACTTC
CASNSGESYEQYF
>TRBV7-9|NA|NA|TRBJ2-7
TGTGCCAGCAGCCCCCCCGGGAGCCCCTCCTACGAGCAGTACTTC
CASSPPGSPSYEQYF
>TRBV5-4|few|TRBD1|TRBJ1-1
TGTGCCAGCAGCCTTGGGACAGGGGGGAATGGGGACACTGAAGCTTTCTTT
CASSLGTGGNGDTEAFF
>TRBV10-3|NA|NA|TRBJ1-5
TGTGCCATCAGCGATCCCCAGAGACATGGTCAGCCCCAGCATTTT
CAISDPQRHGQPQHF
>TRBV7-3|NA|TRBD1|TRBJ2-2
TGTGCCAGCAGCTTAGGGACAGGGCCGTCCGGGGAGCTGTTTTTT
CASSLGTGPSGELFF
>TRBV4-3|NA|NA|TRBJ1-4
TGCGCCAGCAGCCAAGATAGTGGGGCTAGAGAAAAACTGTTTTTT
CASSQDSGAREKLFF
>TRBV30|NA|NA|TRBJ1-6
TGTGCCTGGAGCCCCGGACCAACTAGACCCCTCCACTTT
CAWSPGPTRPLHF
>TRBV6-5|NA|NA|TRBJ2-7
TGTGCCAGCAGTTACTGGCGGAGCACCTACGAGCAGTACTTC
CASSYWRSTYEQYF
>TRBV27|NA|NA|TRBJ2-5
TGTGCCAGCAGTTATCAACAGGGATCGGAGACCCAGTACTTC
CASSYQQGSETQYF
>TRBV9|NA|NA|TRBJ1-3
TGTGCCAGCAGCCCCCTTATTGGGGGGGACTCTGGAAACACCATATATTTT
CASSPLIGGDSGNTIYF
>TRBV6-5|NA|TRBD1|TRBJ2-2
TGTGCCAGCACCCGACAGGGGTTTAGCGGGGAGCTGTTTTTT
CASTRQGFSGELFF
>TRBV11-3|NA|NA|TRBJ2-7
TGTGCCAGCAGCCCTGGGCTCAGCTCCTACGAGCAGTACTTC
CASSPGLSSYEQYF
>TRBV5-1|few|NA|TRBJ2-2
TGCGCCAGCAGCTTTCGAGGATCCGGGGAGCTGTTTTTT
CASSFRGSGELFF
>TRBV5-4|NA|TRBD1|TRBJ1-1
TGTGCCAGCAGCCAGGGGGGCACTGAAGCTTTCTTT
CASSQGGTEAFF
>TRBV5-5|NA|TRBD1|TRBJ1-4
TGTGCCAGCAGCCTACTCCCCGGGACAGGGGGCTCTAGTAATGAAAAACTGTTTTTT
CASSLLPGTGGSSNEKLFF
>TRBV2|NA|TRBD1|TRBJ1-3
TGTGCCAGCAGTGAAGTGGGGGCAGGGGGGAACACCATATATTTT
CASSEVGAGGNTIYF
>TRBV5-4|few|NA|TRBJ1-6
TGTGCCAGCAGCTTCGACTTGGGTAATTCACCCCTCCACTTT
CASSFDLGNSPLHF
>TRBV25-1|NA|TRBD1|TRBJ2-7
TGTGCCAGCAGTGAAATTAGGGGGAGGGACAGGGGAGGATACGAGCAGTACTTC
CASSEIRGRDRGGYEQYF
>TRBV5-8|few|TRBD1|TRBJ1-5
TGTGCCAGCAGCTTGGCGGGACAGCCTAATCAGCCCCAGCATTTT
CASSLAGQPNQPQHF
>TRBV5-1|NA|NA|TRBJ2-5
TGCGCCAGCAGCTTAACAGCCCAAGAGACCCAGTACTTC
CASSLTAQETQYF
>TRBV5-4|NA|TRBD2|TRBJ2-7
TGTGCCAGCGTGGGACTAGCGGGGGGCGAGCAGTACTTC
CASVGLAGGEQYF
>TRBV7-3|few|NA|TRBJ1-1
TGTGCCAGCGCCCACGGGGTCAACACTGAAGCTTTCTTT
CASAHGVNTEAFF
>TRBV19|NA|NA|TRBJ1-1
TGTGCCAGTACCCCTCGCACAGGGTCTAACACTGAAGCTTTCTTT
CASTPRTGSNTEAFF
>TRBV30|NA|TRBD1|TRBJ1-6
TGTGCCTGGGGACAGGGTCCCTATAATTCACCCCTCCACTTT
CAWGQGPYNSPLHF
>TRBV25-1|once|TRBD2|TRBJ2-5
TGTGCCAGCAGTGAGGCGGGGCGGGGGACCCAAGAGACCCAGTACTTC
CASSEAGRGTQETQYF
>TRBV7-9|NA|NA|TRBJ1-2
TGTTCCAGCAGCTTAGAGGTGGGAGGCAAAGTCCACACCTTC
CSSSLEVGGKVHTF
>TRBV27|once|TRBD1|TRBJ1-5
TGTGCCAGCAGTTTAAGGGGGCTTGGTCAGCCCCAGCATTTT
CASSLRGLGQPQHF
>TRBV12-5|NA|TRBD1|TRBJ1-2
TGTGCTAGTGGCCTTCCCGGGACAGTAGGTGGCTACACCTTC
CASGLPGTVGGYTF
>TRBV7-2|NA|NA|TRBJ1-4
TGTGCCAGCAGCACGATGGGGCCAGGAAGTAAAAAACTGTTTTTT
CASSTMGPGSKKLFF
>TRBV6-5|once|NA|TRBJ1-2
TGTGCCAGCAGTCCCGGACAGCACTATGGCTACACCTTC
CASSPGQHYGYTF
>TRBV19|NA|TRBD2|TRBJ2-1
TGTGCCAGTAGCCAGGAGGGGTTCGCGGGAGGCCCCTACAATGAGCAGTTCTTC
CASSQEGFAGGPYNEQFF
>TRBV7-2|NA|TRBD1|TRBJ1-3
TGTGCCAGCAGCTTAGAGGACAGGCCTGGAAACACCATATATTTT
CASSLEDRPGNTIYF
>TRBV15|NA|TRBD1|TRBJ1-5
TGTGCCACCCCAGTTCAGTGGGACAGGGACTATAGCAATCAGCCCCAGCATTTT
CATPVQWDRDYSNQPQHF